Listed here are 30 T cell receptor beta chains from one sample, sequenced in a study of shared clonotypes between healthy human individuals. Sequencing was performed with immunoSEQ multiplex PCR; in TCRdb, only in-frame clones are kept and a portion is missing. The sample contains under 850,000 clones, just under 75% of which appear only once. Sequenced sample: memory CD4+ T cells sorted from blood. Indicated subset: CD45RA-negative fraction. Receptors were obtained from a woman aged 25 to 39 in good health.

The chain couples TRBV27 to TRBJ1-1; D is unresolved. Germline CDR1 MNHEY, CDR2 SMNVEV (reference sequence). The V end was cut by 4 bases, the J end by 6 bases, with 15 bases between. This CDR3 contains 14 residues. Here the CDR3 reads CASSSRVLGSEAFF. The CDR3 nucleotides are TGTGCCAGCAGTTCCCGGGTCTTGGGGTCTGAAGCTTTCTTT.

V usage is TRBV7-3 and J usage is TRBJ1-1; 9 bases agree with TRBD1. Germline values: CDR1 SGHTA, CDR2 FQGTGA. J lost 1 base, V lost 2 bases, and 8 bases had no gene match. This CDR3 is built from 17 residues. CDR3 loop: CASSLWPLDRGNTEAFF. As DNA, the CDR3 is TGTGCCAGCAGCTTATGGCCCCTGGACAGGGGGAACACTGAAGCTTTCTTT.

This clone was seen repeatedly, ten times or more. The gene calls are TRBV2 and TRBJ2-1; TRBD2 agrees at 10 bases. With V trimmed by 6 bases and J by 6 bases, 5 bases remained unmatched. Germline V gene data show CDR1 as SNHLY and CDR2 as FYNNEI. The CDR3 consists of 14 residues. CDR3 region: CASSGLAALNEQFF. The CDR3 nucleotides are TGTGCCAGCAGCGGACTAGCGGCGCTCAATGAGCAGTTCTTC.

This rearrangement joins TRBV7-9 to TRBJ2-1; D ambiguous. This CDR3 region has 14 residues. Trimming cost V 1 base and J 8 bases, with 12 bases left between them. Per germline, CDR1 SEHNR and CDR2 FQNEAQ (reference sequence). CDR3 coding DNA: TGTGCCAGCAGCTTAGTTCAGTTTACCGATGAGCAGTTCTTC. It codes for CASSLVQFTDEQFF.

The V and J genes are TRBV9 and TRBJ2-1, with 8 nucleotides matching TRBD2. The CDR3 runs 18 residues. Trimming took 0 bases from V and 0 from J; bases not matched to a gene: 8. Germline values: CDR1 SGDLS, CDR2 YYNGEE. CDR3 sequence (DNA): TGTGCCAGCAGCGTAGAGGCTAGCGGGTGGAGCTCCTACAATGAGCAGTTCTTC. Encoded protein: CASSVEASGWSSYNEQFF.

The rearrangement links TRBV11-3 to TRBJ2-3, with 12 positions matching TRBD2. The germline gives CDR1 SGHNT, CDR2 YENEEA. V gave up 1 base and J gave up 6 bases; unmatched junction bases: 5. The CDR3 is made up of 16 amino acids. CDR3: CASSLGPLAGGDTQYF. CDR3 nucleotides: TGTGCCAGCAGCTTAGGCCCCCTAGCGGGAGGGGATACGCAGTATTTT.

V is TRBV4-1 and J is TRBJ2-4; TRBD2 agrees at 7 bases. J lost 5 bases, V lost 2 bases, and 12 bases had no gene match. The length of the CDR3 is 17 residues. Germline CDR1 reads MGHRA; CDR2 reads YSYEKL. The CDR3: CASSQPWRTGGQNIQYF. In DNA, the CDR3 is TGCGCCAGCAGCCAACCGTGGCGAACGGGAGGACAAAACATTCAGTACTTC.

The rearrangement uses TRBV12-5 and TRBJ2-2, with 10 bases that match TRBD2. The length of the CDR3 is 18 residues. Germline assignment: CDR1 LGHNT and CDR2 FRNRAP. Trimming cost V 0 bases and J 7 bases; bases outside gene matches: 11. The CDR3 loop is CASGLVRDSGRMGGELFF. The DNA of the CDR3 is TGTGCTAGTGGTTTGGTCCGTGATAGCGGGAGGATGGGCGGGGAGCTGTTTTTT. Complete variable domain (other parts from reference TRBV12-5 and TRBJ2-2): DARVTQTPRHKVTEMGQEVTMRCQPILGHNTVFWYRQTMMQGLELLAYFRNRAPLDDSGMPKDRFSAEMPDATLATLKIQPSEPRDSAVYFCASGLVRDSGRMGGELFFGEGSRLTVL.

The CDR3 loop reads CASSLHLADNTGELFF. CDR3 nucleotide sequence: TGTGCCAGCAGCTTACACCTAGCAGATAACACCGGGGAGCTGTTTTTT. V gene TRBV7-7 combines with J gene TRBJ2-2; D is perhaps TRBD2 (5 bases). From germline, CDR1 is SSHAT and CDR2 FNYEAQ (reference sequence). Trimming shortened V by 2 bases and J by 2 bases, and 12 bases separated the two germline ends. The CDR3 is made up of 16 amino acids.

This sequence joins TRBV5-1 and TRBJ2-5, with D unclear. The CDR3 spans 15 residues. Germline V gene data show CDR1 as SGHRS and CDR2 as YFSETQ. V lost 4 bases and J lost 5, with 18 bases in between. CDR3 nucleotides: TGCGCCAGCAGCCCAGGCTCCGGGCCCAGGGAGACCCAGTACTTC. Protein product: CASSPGSGPRETQYF. Looking up the rest from reference TRBV5-1 and TRBJ2-5 gives the full variable domain: KAGVTQTPRYLIKTRGQQVTLSCSPISGHRSVSWYQQTPGQGLQFLFEYFSETQRNKGNFPGRFSGRQFSNSRSEMNVSTLELGDSALYLCASSPGSGPRETQYFGPGTRLLVL.

Notes on this clone: Other DNA sequences in the same sample also yield this CDR3. The CDR3 DNA is TGTGCCAGCAGCCCCCGGACTGGTGAAAAACTGTTTTTT. It specifies CASSPRTGEKLFF. The V call is TRBV27, the J call TRBJ1-4; no clear D. The germline CDR1 and CDR2 sequences are MNHEY and SMNVEV (reference sequence). The CDR3 is 13 amino acids. Trimming cost V 6 bases and J 7 bases, with 12 bases left between them.

The chain recombines TRBV13 with TRBJ2-2; unclear D gene. V was trimmed by 5 bases and J by 0 bases, leaving 10 bases between them. The CDR3 is 15 residues long. The germline V gene has CDR1 PRHDT and CDR2 FYEKMQ (reference sequence). In DNA, the CDR3 is TGTGCCAGCAGCGTCATAGGCGCGAACACCGGGGAGCTGTTTTTT. It is translated as CASSVIGANTGELFF.

The chain employs TRBV19 and TRBJ1-1; D gene ambiguous. Trimming removed 6 bases at V and 3 bases at J, with 8 bases between. CDR3 length: 12 amino acids. Germline CDR1 and CDR2: LNHDA and SQIVND (reference sequence). The CDR3 DNA is TGTGCCAGTAGGGGCCGAGACACTGAAGCTTTCTTT. As protein: CASRGRDTEAFF.

This clone was seen a single time. This rearrangement joins TRBV27 to TRBJ1-5; no firm D call. V was pared by 6 bases and J by 0 bases, with 15 bases between. CDR1 and CDR2 (germline): MNHEY, SMNVEV (reference sequence). The CDR3 loop spans 16 amino acids. CDR3 in amino acids: CASRLSNYASNQPQHF. For the CDR3, the DNA is TGTGCCAGCAGATTAAGTAACTATGCTAGCAATCAGCCCCAGCATTTT.

This clone was found a few times. This chain's CDR3 is CASSWGSAPPRNEQFF. The CDR3 region has the DNA TGTGCCAGCAGCTGGGGGTCAGCACCTCCAAGGAATGAGCAGTTCTTC. This rearrangement joins TRBV7-2 to TRBJ2-1; D could derive from TRBD1 or TRBD2 (5 bases each). The CDR3 is 16 residues long. In germline, CDR1 is SGHTA, CDR2 FQGNSA. V lost 4 bases and J 7 bases, leaving 20 bases between the germline ends.

This clone has only a few counts. The chain combines TRBV9 with TRBJ2-5; 10 bases are shared with TRBD2. The CDR3 spans 16 residues. V lost 4 bases, J lost 5 bases, and 11 bases stayed unmatched. CDR1 is SGDLS, CDR2 YYNGEE, per germline. This CDR3 is CASSSGLAAQVETQYF. In nucleotides, the CDR3 is TGTGCCAGCAGCTCCGGACTAGCGGCCCAAGTGGAGACCCAGTACTTC.

This chain joins TRBV5-1 and TRBJ2-7; 7 bases are a match to TRBD2. The CDR3 spans 16 residues. Looked up from germline, CDR1 is SGHRS and CDR2 is YFSETQ. Trimming at V came to 0 bases and at J to 6 bases, leaving 12 bases not matched to a gene. The CDR3 protein is CASSLAASGGVGEQYF. The CDR3 DNA reads TGCGCCAGCAGCTTGGCGGCTAGCGGAGGGGTGGGCGAGCAGTACTTC. Using reference TRBV5-1 and TRBJ2-7 for the parts outside the CDR3, the full variable domain is KAGVTQTPRYLIKTRGQQVTLSCSPISGHRSVSWYQQTPGQGLQFLFEYFSETQRNKGNFPGRFSGRQFSNSRSEMNVSTLELGDSALYLCASSLAASGGVGEQYFGPGTRLTVT.

The chain couples TRBV7-9 to TRBJ1-2; D is undetermined. Trimming pared 5 bases from V and 1 base from J, leaving 5 bases between. Per the germline V gene, CDR1 is SEHNR and CDR2 is FQNEAQ (reference sequence). The CDR3 sequence is 12 residues long. CDR3 in amino acids: CASSPVNYGYTF. The DNA of the CDR3 is TGTGCCAGCAGCCCAGTTAACTATGGCTACACCTTC. The whole variable domain, remainder taken from reference TRBV7-9 and TRBJ1-2, is DTGVSQNPRHKITKRGQNVTFRCDPISEHNRLYWYRQTLGQGPEFLTYFQNEAQLEKSRLLSDRFSAERPKGSFSTLEIQRTEQGDSAMYLCASSPVNYGYTFGSGTRLTVV.

The rearrangement joins TRBV27 to TRBJ2-1, with D maybe TRBD2 (5 bases). Trimming cost V 4 bases and J 5 bases, with 18 bases left between them. CDR1 and CDR2 (germline): MNHEY, SMNVEV (reference sequence). This CDR3 has 16 amino acids. Written as DNA, the CDR3 is TGTGCCAGCAGTTCACCAACGAGGGAATTTCACAATGAGCAGTTCTTC. Residues: CASSSPTREFHNEQFF.

This clone was observed many times. DNA of the CDR3: TGTGCCAGTAGTAGAGCGGTCGGGTTTCAGCCCCAGCATTTT. As protein: CASSRAVGFQPQHF. This sequence joins TRBV19 and TRBJ1-5; D is ambiguous. Germline values: CDR1 LNHDA, CDR2 SQIVND (reference sequence). This CDR3 has 14 residues. Trimming stripped 4 bases from V and 6 bases from J, with 13 bases between.

The V gene is TRBV5-4, the J gene TRBJ2-7, with D hard to call. Germline lookup yields CDR1 SGHNT and CDR2 YYREEE (reference sequence). V lost 4 bases and J 3 bases, leaving 11 bases between the germline ends. The CDR3 has 13 residues. The chain's CDR3 is CASSPGLGYEQYF. Written as DNA, the CDR3 is TGTGCCAGCAGCCCCGGGCTAGGCTACGAGCAGTACTTC.

This chain joins TRBV19 and TRBJ1-2; D is unclear. Trimming took 7 bases from V and 8 from J, leaving 20 bases between them. The CDR3 runs 14 residues. Germline CDR1 LNHDA, CDR2 SQIVND (reference sequence). The CDR3 DNA is TGTGCCAGTACTGATGGGTGGGAGACAAAGGGCTACACCTTC. Its translation: CASTDGWETKGYTF.

This clone was counted a few times. At the DNA level, this CDR3 is encoded by other sequences in the same sample as well. This sequence joins TRBV6-6 and TRBJ2-3; the D is unclear. The germline V gene encodes CDR1 MNHNY and CDR2 SVGAGI (reference sequence). This CDR3 has 11 residues. V was cut by 5 bases and J by 2 bases, with 2 bases left in between. The CDR3 reads CASSHTDTQYF. In nucleotides, the CDR3 is TGTGCCAGCAGTCACACAGATACGCAGTATTTT.

Points on this clone: Other DNA sequences of this sample code for an identical CDR3. This sequence joins TRBV5-1 and TRBJ1-4; D possibly corresponds to TRBD1 (5 bases). V lost 0 bases and J 6 bases, leaving 9 bases between the germline ends. The germline gives CDR1 SGHRS, CDR2 YFSETQ. The CDR3 loop spans 14 amino acids. CDR3 nucleotide sequence: TGCGCCAGCAGCTTGGCCGGGGGGGATGAAAAACTGTTTTTT. Encoded protein: CASSLAGGDEKLFF.

A remark on this clone: This sample also contains other DNA sequences that code for the same CDR3. The chain carries TRBV19 and TRBJ1-5, with 8 bases fitting TRBD1. The CDR3 runs 15 residues. Germline values: CDR1 LNHDA, CDR2 SQIVND (reference sequence). With V trimmed by 5 bases and J by 5 bases, 8 bases remained unmatched. The CDR3 nucleotides are TGTGCCAGTAGTCGGACAGGGACAGGAGATCAGCCCCAGCATTTT. Amino acids: CASSRTGTGDQPQHF.

The CDR3 nucleotides read TGTGCCAGTAGTAGGACCGGGACAGGGGAGTACGAGCAGTACTTC. This encodes CASSRTGTGEYEQYF. This sequence joins TRBV19 and TRBJ2-7; TRBD1 aligns across 10 bases. This CDR3 comprises 15 residues. Germline trimming cut 4 bases from V and 4 bases from J; bases unmatched to any gene: 7. The germline gives CDR1 LNHDA, CDR2 SQIVND (reference sequence).

The V gene is TRBV11-2, the J gene TRBJ2-5; D perhaps matches TRBD1 (6 bases). The last part of the DNA fits TRBJ2-7 better; the J call may be wrong. The CDR3 spans 13 residues. Germline V CDR1 and CDR2: SGHAT, FQNNGV. CDR3 sequence reads: CASSSDSLGEQYF. DNA of the CDR3: TGTGCCAGCAGCTCGGACAGCCTGGGCGAGCAGTACTTC.

This rearrangement joins TRBV28 to TRBJ1-2, with 8 bases identical to TRBD1. The length of the CDR3 is 12 residues. Germline V gene data show CDR1 as MDHEN and CDR2 as SYDVKM. The J segment lost 5 bases and the V segment lost 10 bases, leaving 6 bases of the junction unmatched. The CDR3 DNA is TGTGCCACCGGGACAGGACAATATGGCTACACCTTC. Protein product: CATGTGQYGYTF.

This clone was seen a handful of times. The rearrangement links TRBV7-2 to TRBJ1-2; D unclear. Per the germline V gene, CDR1 is SGHTA and CDR2 is FQGNSA. Trimming took off 2 bases at V and 2 bases at J, with 6 bases between the two ends. CDR3 length: 13 residues. CDR3 in DNA: TGTGCCAGCAGCTTATCGCAGAACTATGGCTACACCTTC. Its translation: CASSLSQNYGYTF.

V usage is TRBV5-1 and J usage is TRBJ2-7; TRBD2 matches at 9 bases. The junction had 3 bases not matched to a gene; V was cut back by 2 bases and J by 0 bases. The germline gives CDR1 SGHRS, CDR2 YFSETQ. This CDR3 has 15 residues. The CDR3 DNA sequence: TGCGCCAGCAGCTTTCTAGCGGGGAACTCCTACGAGCAGTACTTC. Protein product: CASSFLAGNSYEQYF.